These T cell receptor beta chains were read from a single sample in a study of control samples from healthy donors and cancer patients. Profiled with immunoSEQ multiplex PCR; TCRdb holds only in-frame clones, not every one. The data contain 200,000 to 250,000 clones, roughly 94% of them seen just once; the ten biggest clones take up 1.5%. The source material was blood. Every receptor here comes from a man aged 50 or older in good health. Each CDR3 is given with its conserved first and last residue. A D gene is named only where the DNA matches it firmly. Size is stated for part of the rows, as once, few or many counts, or as a class when the clone is expanded.

clone size	V gene	D gene	J gene	CDR3 DNA	CDR3 protein
-	TRBV20-1	TRBD1	TRBJ1-4	TGCAGTGCTAGTCGGGACAGGGGGCTTTCTAATGAAAAACTGTTTTTT	CSASRDRGLSNEKLFF
once	TRBV9	-	TRBJ2-7	TGTGCCAGCAGCGTAGCAGGTCCTCAGGGCTTATACGAGCAGTACTTC	CASSVAGPQGLYEQYF
-	TRBV19	-	TRBJ1-5	TGTGCCAGTAGTTGGGACGGCCAGGACCAGCCCCAGCATTTT	CASSWDGQDQPQHF
-	TRBV29-1	-	TRBJ1-4	TGCAGCGTCAGACAGGTTTCTAATGAAAAACTGTTTTTT	CSVRQVSNEKLFF
-	TRBV6-5	TRBD1	TRBJ1-1	TGTGCCAGTGGGACAGGCCGTGAAGCTTTCTTT	CASGTGREAFF
-	TRBV7-9	-	TRBJ1-1	TGTGCCAGCAGCTTAAAACGGACTGAAGCTTTCTTT	CASSLKRTEAFF
-	TRBV28	TRBD2	TRBJ2-1	TGTGCCAGCAGTTTATATACGACTAGCGGGGGCCACAATGAGCAGTTCTTC	CASSLYTTSGGHNEQFF
-	TRBV21-1	-	TRBJ2-4	TGTGCCAGCAGCCTAATGGGGGGCTGGATCAAAGCGTTAGCCAAAAACATTCAGTACTTC	CASSLMGGWIKALAKNIQYF
-	TRBV3-1/TRBV3-2	-	TRBJ2-3	TGTGCCAGCAGCCAAGACCCCAAGTGGGGCGAGGAAGATACGCAGTATTTT	CASSQDPKWGEEDTQYF
-	TRBV5-1	-	TRBJ2-5	TGCGCCAGCAGCTTGATTAGCAGCCAAGAGACCCAGTACTTC	CASSLISSQETQYF
-	TRBV7-3	TRBD1	TRBJ1-1	TGTGCCAGCAGCTTAAGACAGGGGGGTGGGGCTTTCTTT	CASSLRQGGGAFF
-	TRBV5-5	TRBD1	TRBJ2-2	TGTGCCAGCAGCTTTGGGTTCTCGGGACAGGGGAACACCGGGGAGCTGTTTTTT	CASSFGFSGQGNTGELFF
-	TRBV2	-	TRBJ1-2	TGTGCCAGCAACACGGAAGATACGGGCTACACCTTC	CASNTEDTGYTF
-	TRBV11-2	-	TRBJ2-1	TGTGCCAGCAGCTTTAGGAGTGAGCAGTTCTTC	CASSFRSEQFF
-	TRBV2	TRBD1	TRBJ2-1	TGTGCCAGCCAGGCCGGGAAGCCCTGGACAGGCAATGAGCAGTTCTTC	CASQAGKPWTGNEQFF
-	TRBV12-3/TRBV12-4	TRBD1	TRBJ2-7	TGTGCCAGCAGTTTCGGGACAGTAAACGAGCAGTACTTC	CASSFGTVNEQYF
-	TRBV14	TRBD1	TRBJ2-6	TGTGCCAGCAGTTACGGGGACAGTTATTCTGGGGCCAACGTCCTGACTTTC	CASSYGDSYSGANVLTF
-	TRBV7-2	-	TRBJ1-1	TGTGCCAGCAGCTTAGTCCACAGGGACACTGAAGCTTTCTTT	CASSLVHRDTEAFF
-	TRBV7-6	-	TRBJ2-1	TGTGCCAGCAGCCCCTCGAGGGGGGTCTACAATGAGCAGTTCTTC	CASSPSRGVYNEQFF
-	TRBV4-3	-	TRBJ2-3	TGCGCCAGCAGCCAAGCGGGACACACAGATACGCAGTATTTT	CASSQAGHTDTQYF
-	TRBV11-2	TRBD1	TRBJ2-7	TGTGCCAGCAGCTTAGGGACAGGAGCCTACGAGCAGTACTTC	CASSLGTGAYEQYF
-	TRBV28	TRBD1	TRBJ1-5	TGTGCCAGCAGTCGCACACAGGGGGCGCGTAATCAGCCCCAGCATTTT	CASSRTQGARNQPQHF
-	TRBV28	-	TRBJ1-3	TGTGCCAGCAGACCACCAAGCTCTGGAAACACCATATATTTT	CASRPPSSGNTIYF
-	TRBV19	TRBD1	TRBJ1-5	TGTGCCAGTAGTACCCGGACAGGGGGAGTTGGCAATCAGCCCCAGCATTTT	CASSTRTGGVGNQPQHF
once	TRBV7-9	TRBD2	TRBJ2-5	TGTGCCAGCAGCTTAGGCAGACTAGCGGCACTCCAAGAGACCCAGTACTTC	CASSLGRLAALQETQYF
-	TRBV5-6	-	TRBJ2-5	TGTGCCAGCAGCTTTTTTGGAGAGACCCAGTACTTC	CASSFFGETQYF
-	TRBV7-7	-	TRBJ2-3	TGTGCTAGCAGCTGGGCAGTAACAGATACGCAGTATTTT	CASSWAVTDTQYF
-	TRBV6-1	-	TRBJ1-5	TGTGCCAGCAGTGAAACAGGGTCACAGCCCCAGCATTTT	CASSETGSQPQHF
-	TRBV3-1/TRBV3-2	-	TRBJ2-2	TGTGCCAGCAGCCAAGTGGCACAGACCGGGGAGCTGTTTTTT	CASSQVAQTGELFF
-	TRBV6-6	-	TRBJ1-5	TGTGCCAGCAGAAACACAGGAGGGGATCAGCCCCAGCATTTT	CASRNTGGDQPQHF
-	TRBV5-1	TRBD2	TRBJ2-1	TGCGCCAGCACCTGGCGGGGGGAAGGTAGTGAGCAGTTCTTC	CASTWRGEGSEQFF
-	TRBV21-1	-	TRBJ1-3	TGTGCCAGCAGTCGAACCGGGACGGTAAGAAACACCATATATTTT	CASSRTGTVRNTIYF
-	TRBV7-8	-	TRBJ2-7	TGTGCCAGCACCATGATTGTCGGGGGGCCCTACGAGCAGTACTTC	CASTMIVGGPYEQYF
-	TRBV30	TRBD1	TRBJ1-5	TGTGCCTTCACAGGGGGCGCTTATAGCAATCAGCCCCAGCATTTT	CAFTGGAYSNQPQHF
-	TRBV6-4	-	TRBJ2-1	TGTGCCAGCAGTGACAGGGGGAACCACAATGAGCAGTTCTTC	CASSDRGNHNEQFF
-	TRBV7-9	-	TRBJ1-3	TGTGCCAGCAGCTTAGGGGCAGGGGTTGTCGGAAACACCATATATTTT	CASSLGAGVVGNTIYF
-	TRBV29-1	-	TRBJ1-3	TGCAGCGGGAAAAAAGGTACTGGAAACACCATATATTTT	CSGKKGTGNTIYF
-	TRBV6-6	-	TRBJ1-3	TGTGCCAGCAGTCCGACAGGCCGGATTAGCTCTGGAAACACCATATATTTT	CASSPTGRISSGNTIYF
-	TRBV28	-	TRBJ1-2	TGTGCCAGCTCGACAACCTATGGCTACACCTTC	CASSTTYGYTF
-	TRBV4-1	-	TRBJ2-2	TGCGCCAGCAGCGCTTCCCTACTAGGAGGGAATGGGGAGCTGTTTTTT	CASSASLLGGNGELFF
-	TRBV10-3	TRBD2	TRBJ2-3	TGTGCCATCGGAGTAGCGGGGGGCACAGATACGCAGTATTTT	CAIGVAGGTDTQYF
-	TRBV5-1	-	TRBJ1-1	TGCGCCAGCAGCTTGGAACAGGCCCAAAACACTGAAGCTTTCTTT	CASSLEQAQNTEAFF
-	TRBV7-9	-	TRBJ1-2	TGTGCCAGCAGCGATTTATGGGCAGGGTCCGGCTACACCTTC	CASSDLWAGSGYTF
-	TRBV7-9	-	TRBJ1-4	TGTGCCAGCAGCTTGGGAAGGGTAGGGGAAAAACTGTTTTTT	CASSLGRVGEKLFF
-	TRBV6-2/TRBV6-3	TRBD2	TRBJ2-1	TGTGCCAGCAGTTCTCAGCGCCGGGGGGTCCATGAGCAGTTCTTC	CASSSQRRGVHEQFF
-	TRBV2	-	TRBJ2-2	TGTGCCAGCAGTGTATCTGGGACCGGGGAGCTGTTTTTT	CASSVSGTGELFF
-	TRBV15	-	TRBJ1-4	TGTGCCACCAGCAGAGACATGACAGGACTTAATGAAAAACTGTTTTTT	CATSRDMTGLNEKLFF
-	TRBV18	TRBD1	TRBJ1-3	TGTGCCAGCTCACCACTGGAAGGGACAGGGCCAAACACCATATATTTT	CASSPLEGTGPNTIYF
once	TRBV18	-	TRBJ2-3	TGTGCCAGCTCACCGCTACAGGGGGGGTCCACAGATACGCAGTATTTT	CASSPLQGGSTDTQYF
-	TRBV5-1	-	TRBJ1-1	TGCGCCAGCAGCCTGGACGGATCAGGGAACACTGAAGCTTTCTTT	CASSLDGSGNTEAFF
-	TRBV19	-	TRBJ2-1	TGTGCCAGTACTCTGAGGGGGCCGGGGGGTGAGCAGTTCTTC	CASTLRGPGGEQFF
-	TRBV5-1	TRBD2	TRBJ2-3	TGCGCCCGCAGCGGGGGACTAGCGGGGGGCACAGATACGCAGTATTTT	CARSGGLAGGTDTQYF
once	TRBV5-1	TRBD1	TRBJ2-2	TGCGCCAGCAGCTTTTCCAGGGGGCGCGGGTACACCGGGGAGCTGTTTTTT	CASSFSRGRGYTGELFF
-	TRBV5-1	TRBD1	TRBJ1-2	TGCGCCAGCAGCCCGACAGGGGACCATTTGAACTATGGCTACACCTTC	CASSPTGDHLNYGYTF
once	TRBV5-1	TRBD1	TRBJ1-4	TGCGCCAGCAGCAAGACAGGGAGTAATGAAAAACTGTTTTTT	CASSKTGSNEKLFF
once	TRBV10-3	-	TRBJ2-2	TGTGCCACCCACGATGGGCCAGCGAACACCGGGGAGCTGTTTTTT	CATHDGPANTGELFF
-	TRBV25-1	-	TRBJ2-3	TGTGCCTCAAACACCGAATCCAGAGATACGCAGTATTTT	CASNTESRDTQYF
-	TRBV3-1/TRBV3-2	-	TRBJ2-7	TGTGCCAGCAGCCCGACCTATTACGAGCAGTACTTC	CASSPTYYEQYF
-	TRBV7-8	-	TRBJ1-1	TGTGCCAGCAGCTTAGGGCAGAACACTGAAGCTTTCTTT	CASSLGQNTEAFF
-	TRBV7-9	-	TRBJ2-7	TGTGCCAGCAGCTTTACGTCAACGAACCACGAGCAGTACTTC	CASSFTSTNHEQYF